The sequence of this T cell receptor (beta chain) was determined in a study of CD8 T cells in ankylosing spondylitis. General study points: With a CD8+ phenotype, disease-linked clones were relatively rare in peripheral blood. Blood of patients with ankylosing spondylitis appeared to be characterized by a TCR beta motif of roughly eight highly homologous variants.

This clonotype was recorded at least ten times. Its antigen is not known. Via MiXCR, TCRdb re-called the 5' RACE reads, giving one row per CDR3 protein. The sample comprises fewer than 550,000 distinct CDR3 sequences, roughly 5.2% of which are singletons, and approximately 3.5% rests with the top ten. Specimen: blood, either unsorted or a sorted T cell fraction (not recorded which). This receptor was taken from a male donor with ankylosing spondylitis.

The CDR3: CASSPLAGRGVETQYF. CDR3 DNA sequence: TGTGCCAGCAGTCCCCTAGCGGGGCGTGGTGTAGAGACCCAGTACTTC. The rearrangement joins TRBV28 to TRBJ2-5; 9 bases agree with TRBD2. CDR3 size: 16 residues. After removal of 5 bases from V and 4 bases from J, the junction contained 11 bases not matched to a gene. In germline, CDR1 is MDHEN, CDR2 SYDVKM.